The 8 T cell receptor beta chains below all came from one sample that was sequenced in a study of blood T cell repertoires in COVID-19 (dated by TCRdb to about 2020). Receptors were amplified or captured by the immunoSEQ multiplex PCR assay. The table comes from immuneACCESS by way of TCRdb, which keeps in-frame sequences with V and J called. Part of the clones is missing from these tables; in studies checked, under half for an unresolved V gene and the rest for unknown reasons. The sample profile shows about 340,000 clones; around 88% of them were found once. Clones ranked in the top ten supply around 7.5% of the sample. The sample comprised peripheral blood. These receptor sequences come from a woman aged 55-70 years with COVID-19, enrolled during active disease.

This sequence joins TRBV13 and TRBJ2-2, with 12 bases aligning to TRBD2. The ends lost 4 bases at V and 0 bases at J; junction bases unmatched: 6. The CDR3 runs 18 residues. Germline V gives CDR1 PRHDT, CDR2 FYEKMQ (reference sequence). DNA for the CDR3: TGTGCCAGCAGCTCCAGACTAGCGGGGGATACGAACACCGGGGAGCTGTTTTTT. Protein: CASSSRLAGDTNTGELFF.

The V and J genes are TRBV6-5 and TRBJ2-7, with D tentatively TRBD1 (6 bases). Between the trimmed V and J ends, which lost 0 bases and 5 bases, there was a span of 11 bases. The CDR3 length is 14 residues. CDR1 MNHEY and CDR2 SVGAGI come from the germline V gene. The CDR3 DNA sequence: TGTGCCAGCAGTTACTCAGGGGGTCGCAACGAGCAGTACTTC. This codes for CASSYSGGRNEQYF.

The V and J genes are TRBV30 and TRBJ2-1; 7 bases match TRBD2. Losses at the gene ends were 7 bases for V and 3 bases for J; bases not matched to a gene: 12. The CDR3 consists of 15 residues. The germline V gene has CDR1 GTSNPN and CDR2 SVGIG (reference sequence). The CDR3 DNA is TGTGCCTCGGATGGGGTAGCTAGCGGCTACAATGAGCAGTTCTTC. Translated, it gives CASDGVASGYNEQFF. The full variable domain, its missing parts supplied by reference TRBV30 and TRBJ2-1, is SQTIHQWPATLVQPVGSPLSLECTVEGTSNPNLYWYRQAAGRGLQLLFYSVGIGQISSEVPQNLSASRPQDRQFILSSKKLLLSDSGFYLCASDGVASGYNEQFFGPGTRLTVL.

The CDR3 sequence is CASSQATGWTEAFF. The CDR3 coding sequence is TGTGCCAGCAGCCAAGCAACAGGTTGGACTGAAGCTTTCTTT. The J gene is TRBJ1-1, the V gene TRBV3-1 (or the pseudogene TRBV3-2), with D possibly TRBD1 on 5 matching bases. The V gene lost 1 base and the J gene lost 5 bases, with 11 bases spanning the gap. The length of the CDR3 is 14 residues. In germline, CDR1 is LGHDT, CDR2 YNNKEL (reference sequence).

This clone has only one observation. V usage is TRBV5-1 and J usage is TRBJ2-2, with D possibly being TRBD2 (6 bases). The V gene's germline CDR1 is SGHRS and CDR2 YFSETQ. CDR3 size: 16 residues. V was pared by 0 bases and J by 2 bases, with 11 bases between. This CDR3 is CASSLDGGANTGELFF. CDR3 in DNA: TGCGCCAGCAGCTTGGACGGGGGAGCAAACACCGGGGAGCTGTTTTTT.

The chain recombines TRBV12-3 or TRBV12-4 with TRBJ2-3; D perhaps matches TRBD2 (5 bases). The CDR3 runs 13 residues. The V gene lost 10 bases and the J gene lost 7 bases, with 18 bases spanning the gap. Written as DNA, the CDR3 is TGTGCCACCCATTGGGGAGCGTTTAATACGCAGTATTTT. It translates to CATHWGAFNTQYF.

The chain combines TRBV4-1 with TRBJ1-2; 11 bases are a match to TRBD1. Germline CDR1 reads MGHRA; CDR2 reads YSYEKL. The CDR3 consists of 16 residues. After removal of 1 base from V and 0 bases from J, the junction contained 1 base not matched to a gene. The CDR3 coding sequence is TGCGCCAGCAGCCAAGTGGACAGGGGGCCTAACTATGGCTACACCTTC. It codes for CASSQVDRGPNYGYTF.

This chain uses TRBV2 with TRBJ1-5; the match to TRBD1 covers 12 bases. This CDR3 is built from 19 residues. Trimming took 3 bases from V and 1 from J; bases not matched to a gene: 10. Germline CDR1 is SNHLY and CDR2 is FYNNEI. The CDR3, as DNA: TGTGCCAGCAGTGATCGGGGACAGGGGGCGCTTGGGAGCAATCAGCCCCAGCATTTT. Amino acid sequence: CASSDRGQGALGSNQPQHF.